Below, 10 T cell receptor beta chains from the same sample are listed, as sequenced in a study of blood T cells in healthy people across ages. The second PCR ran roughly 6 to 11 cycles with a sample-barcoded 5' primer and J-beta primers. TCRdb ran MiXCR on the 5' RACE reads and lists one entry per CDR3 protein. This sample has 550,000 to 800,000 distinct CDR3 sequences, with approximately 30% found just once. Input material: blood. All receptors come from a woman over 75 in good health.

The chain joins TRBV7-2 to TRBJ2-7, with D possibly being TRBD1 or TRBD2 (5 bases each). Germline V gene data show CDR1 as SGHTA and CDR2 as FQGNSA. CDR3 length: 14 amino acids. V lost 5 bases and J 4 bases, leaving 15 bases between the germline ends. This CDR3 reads CASSLLFEGYEQYF. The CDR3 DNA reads TGTGCCAGCAGCCTCCTCTTCGAGGGGTACGAGCAGTACTTC.

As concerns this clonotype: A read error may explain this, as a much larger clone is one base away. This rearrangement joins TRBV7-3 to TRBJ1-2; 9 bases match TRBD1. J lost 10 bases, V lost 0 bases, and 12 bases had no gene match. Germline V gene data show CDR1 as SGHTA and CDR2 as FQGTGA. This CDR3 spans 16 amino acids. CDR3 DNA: TGTGCCAGCAGCTTAACGAGCACCGGGACAGGGCAGGACTACACCTTC. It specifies CASSLTSTGTGQDYTF.

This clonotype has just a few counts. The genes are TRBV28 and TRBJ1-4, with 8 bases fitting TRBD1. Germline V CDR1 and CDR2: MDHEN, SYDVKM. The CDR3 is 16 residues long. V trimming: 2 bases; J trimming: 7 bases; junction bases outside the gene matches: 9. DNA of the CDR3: TGTGCCAGCAGTTTAAGAGGCCAGGGGGCTTTTGAAAAACTGTTTTTT. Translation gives CASSLRGQGAFEKLFF.

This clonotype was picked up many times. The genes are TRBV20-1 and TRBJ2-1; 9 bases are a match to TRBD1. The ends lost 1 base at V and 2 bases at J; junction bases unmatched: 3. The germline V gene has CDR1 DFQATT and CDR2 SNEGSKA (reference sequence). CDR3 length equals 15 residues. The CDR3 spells CSARVGQGPYNEQFF. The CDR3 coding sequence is TGCAGTGCTAGAGTCGGACAGGGGCCCTACAATGAGCAGTTCTTC.

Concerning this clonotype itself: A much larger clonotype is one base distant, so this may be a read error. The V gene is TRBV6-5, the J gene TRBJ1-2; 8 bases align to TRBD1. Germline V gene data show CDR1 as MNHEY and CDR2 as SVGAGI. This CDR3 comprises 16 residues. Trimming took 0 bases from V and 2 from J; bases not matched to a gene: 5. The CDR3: CASSYSRGPGNYGYTF. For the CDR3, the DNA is TGTGCCAGCAGTTACTCCAGGGGGCCAGGAAACTATGGCTACACCTTC.

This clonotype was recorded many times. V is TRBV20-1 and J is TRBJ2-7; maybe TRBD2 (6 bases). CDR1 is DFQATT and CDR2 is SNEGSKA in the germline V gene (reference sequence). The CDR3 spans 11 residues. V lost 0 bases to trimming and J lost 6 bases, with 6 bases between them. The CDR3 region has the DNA TGCAGTGCTAGAGAGGGGGGCGAGCAGTACTTC. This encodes CSAREGGEQYF.

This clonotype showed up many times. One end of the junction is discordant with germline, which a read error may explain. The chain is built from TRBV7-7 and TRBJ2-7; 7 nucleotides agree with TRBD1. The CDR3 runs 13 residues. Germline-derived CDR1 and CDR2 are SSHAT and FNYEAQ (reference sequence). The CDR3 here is CASSVTGDYEQYF. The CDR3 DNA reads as TGTGCTAGCAGTGTTACAGGGGACTACGAGCAGTACTTC.

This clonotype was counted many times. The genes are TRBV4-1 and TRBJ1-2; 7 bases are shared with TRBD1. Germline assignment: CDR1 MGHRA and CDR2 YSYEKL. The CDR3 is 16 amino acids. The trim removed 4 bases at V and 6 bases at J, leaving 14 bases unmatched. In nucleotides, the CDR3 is TGCGCCAGCAGCCGACCCTCGGACAGGATGTTTCATGGCTACACCTTC. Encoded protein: CASSRPSDRMFHGYTF.

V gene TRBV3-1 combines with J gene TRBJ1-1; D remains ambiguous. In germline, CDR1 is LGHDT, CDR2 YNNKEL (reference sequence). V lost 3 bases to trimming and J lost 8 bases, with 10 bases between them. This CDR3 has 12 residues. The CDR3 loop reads CASSQGIGEAFF. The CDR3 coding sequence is TGTGCCAGCAGCCAGGGGATAGGGGAAGCTTTCTTT.

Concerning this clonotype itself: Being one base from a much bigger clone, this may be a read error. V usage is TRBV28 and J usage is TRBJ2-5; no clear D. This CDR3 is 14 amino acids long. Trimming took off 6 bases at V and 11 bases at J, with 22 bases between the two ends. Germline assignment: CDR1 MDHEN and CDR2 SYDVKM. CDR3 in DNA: TGTGCCAGCAGCCCAACCGTGGCGAGTTCGTGGCAGTACTTC. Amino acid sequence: CASSPTVASSWQYF.